A selection of T cell receptor beta chains follows, all from one sample in a study of blood T cell dynamics during melanoma immunotherapy. Only in-frame clones appear in the TCRdb table, and some are missing; sequencing was by immunoSEQ multiplex PCR. This table holds approximately 25,000 clones, around 85% found once. The specimen was blood, collected from a patient treated with checkpoint blockade. These receptors came from a human donor with melanoma. Both conserved end residues are part of each CDR3. Fields, in order: J gene, D gene, clone size, V gene, CDR3 protein, CDR3 DNA. D genes are given only for firm matches. For some rows the clone size is stated as once, few or many, or as a class when expanded; others skip it.

TRBJ1-2 . . TRBV29-1 CSVWAGPGYTF TGCAGCGTTTGGGCCGGGCCCGGCTACACCTTC
TRBJ2-2 TRBD1 . TRBV5-6 CASSLDRGHSTGELFF TGTGCCAGCAGCCTGGACAGGGGGCATAGCACCGGGGAGCTGTTTTTT
TRBJ2-1 . . TRBV28 CASSLSYNEQFF TGTGCCAGCAGTTTATCCTACAATGAGCAGTTCTTC
TRBJ2-7 . . TRBV21-1 CASSITTGPEQYF TGTGCCAGCAGCATAACCACAGGGCCCGAGCAGTACTTC
TRBJ1-6 TRBD1 . TRBV19 CASRAGTGDNSPLHF TGTGCCAGTAGAGCCGGGACAGGGGACAATTCACCCCTCCACTTT
TRBJ1-3 . few TRBV9 CASSVSGGGYGNTIYF TGTGCCAGCAGCGTAAGCGGAGGGGGTTACGGAAACACCATATATTTT
TRBJ1-1 TRBD1 once TRBV7-2 CASSTWDRGGGTEAFF TGTGCCAGCAGCACGTGGGACAGGGGTGGGGGCACTGAAGCTTTCTTT
TRBJ1-2 TRBD1 . TRBV6-6 CASSPDRVYGYTF TGTGCCAGCAGCCCCGACAGGGTCTATGGCTACACCTTC
TRBJ2-7 TRBD2 . TRBV9 CASSVGGGANFYEQYF TGTGCCAGCAGCGTAGGGGGAGGGGCCAATTTCTACGAGCAGTACTTC
TRBJ2-1 TRBD2 . TRBV27 CASSLRGLAAYNEQFF TGTGCCAGCAGTTTAAGGGGACTAGCGGCATACAATGAGCAGTTCTTC
TRBJ2-2 . . TRBV11-3 CASSTSLTGELFF TGTGCCAGCAGCACGTCGCTAACCGGGGAGCTGTTTTTT
TRBJ2-5 . . TRBV21-1 CASRLSTGYTSEETQYF TGTGCCAGCAGACTTTCAACAGGCTATACTTCGGAGGAGACCCAGTACTTC
TRBJ2-1 TRBD1 . TRBV11-2 CASSWDRAIEQFF TGTGCCAGCAGCTGGGACAGGGCGATTGAGCAGTTCTTC
TRBJ1-3 . . TRBV5-4 CASSPDPGLRNTIYF TGTGCCAGCAGCCCGGACCCAGGCCTCAGAAACACCATATATTTT
TRBJ2-2 . . TRBV6-1 CASRDHERTGELFF TGTGCCAGCAGGGACCACGAGAGGACCGGGGAGCTGTTTTTT
TRBJ2-5 TRBD2 . TRBV5-1 CASRPGLAEETQYF TGCGCCAGCAGGCCGGGACTAGCGGAAGAGACCCAGTACTTC